These T cell receptor beta chains were read from a single sample in a study of blood T cell repertoires in COVID-19. Sequencing was performed with immunoSEQ multiplex PCR; in TCRdb, only in-frame clones are kept and a portion is missing. The sample records 190,000 or so clones, 80% to 85% being singletons. The sample was PBMCs or T cells enriched from blood (not recorded which). The receptor set was obtained from a man in his forties or fifties who had recovered from COVID-19. The CDR3 runs from the conserved cysteine through the conserved F or W. The D gene is left open where the match is weak. The listing skips clone size in some rows; elsewhere it reads once, few, many or a size class.

d_call	clone_size	v_call	j_call	cdr3_aa	cdr3_nt
TRBD1	once	TRBV7-2	TRBJ2-5	CASSLGGTGAGFETQYF	TGTGCCAGCAGCTTAGGAGGGACAGGGGCGGGGTTCGAGACCCAGTACTTC
TRBD1	-	TRBV28	TRBJ1-5	CASSPGTGSQPQHF	TGTGCCAGCAGTCCAGGGACAGGGAGTCAGCCCCAGCATTTT
TRBD1	few	TRBV28	TRBJ1-4	CASKPGQGLNEKLFF	TGTGCCAGCAAGCCAGGACAGGGCCTAAATGAAAAACTGTTTTTT
TRBD1	-	TRBV15	TRBJ1-3	CATSRDKGAANTIYF	TGTGCCACCAGCAGAGATAAGGGGGCCGCAAACACCATATATTTT
TRBD1	-	TRBV15	TRBJ1-1	CATSIGTDTEAFF	TGTGCCACCAGCATAGGGACAGACACTGAAGCTTTCTTT
-	-	TRBV6-5	TRBJ1-1	CASSYKEAMNTEAFF	TGTGCCAGCAGTTACAAGGAGGCCATGAACACTGAAGCTTTCTTT
TRBD2	few	TRBV3-1/TRBV3-2	TRBJ2-2	CASSQGVLAGTNTGELFF	TGTGCCAGCAGCCAAGGGGTCCTAGCGGGGACGAACACCGGGGAGCTGTTTTTT
-	-	TRBV9	TRBJ1-3	CASSVARDTIYF	TGTGCCAGCAGCGTAGCTCGAGACACCATATATTTT
TRBD1	-	TRBV10-3	TRBJ1-1	CAISGTGWTEAFF	TGTGCCATCAGCGGGACAGGGTGGACTGAAGCTTTCTTT
TRBD2	-	TRBV6-1	TRBJ2-7	CASSLLAGVSYEQYF	TGTGCCAGCAGCCTACTAGCGGGGGTCTCCTACGAGCAGTACTTC
TRBD2	-	TRBV28	TRBJ2-7	CASLTSGGQSSYEQYF	TGTGCCAGTCTCACTAGCGGGGGGCAAAGCTCCTACGAGCAGTACTTC
-	-	TRBV5-1	TRBJ1-6	CASSLLSGDSPLHF	TGCGCCAGCAGCTTGCTGTCAGGGGATTCACCCCTCCACTTT
TRBD1	few	TRBV24-1	TRBJ2-4	CATSDPRDRGLGGLENIQYF	TGTGCCACCAGTGATCCCCGGGACAGGGGGCTAGGTGGGCTGGAAAACATTCAGTACTTC
TRBD1	-	TRBV18	TRBJ1-2	CASEKGTGDSYGYTF	TGTGCCAGCGAGAAAGGGACAGGCGACTCTTATGGCTACACCTTC
TRBD1	once	TRBV11-2	TRBJ1-1	CASSSYRGPRVTEAFF	TGTGCCAGCAGCTCTTACAGGGGGCCGCGGGTCACTGAAGCTTTCTTT
TRBD2	-	TRBV2	TRBJ2-7	CASSPWGGFERIPF	TGTGCCAGCAGTCCCTGGGGAGGGTTCGAGCGGATCCCCTTC
TRBD1	-	TRBV5-5	TRBJ1-2	CASRMEGAAANYGYTF	TGTGCCAGCAGAATGGAGGGGGCGGCGGCTAACTATGGCTACACCTTC
TRBD2	-	TRBV5-1	TRBJ2-3	CASSPAVAGGPDTQYF	TGCGCCAGCAGCCCAGCGGTAGCGGGGGGGCCGGATACGCAGTATTTT
-	-	TRBV12-3/TRBV12-4	TRBJ2-5	CASSSPPGTQYF	TGTGCCAGCAGTTCGCCTCCAGGGACCCAGTACTTC
-	medium-sized	TRBV19	TRBJ1-1	CASSLTRNTEAFF	TGTGCCAGTAGTCTCACAAGGAACACTGAAGCTTTCTTT
TRBD1	-	TRBV19	TRBJ1-5	CASSRTGGNNQPQHF	TGTGCCAGTAGCCGGACAGGGGGGAATAATCAGCCCCAGCATTTT
-	-	TRBV7-6	TRBJ1-2	CASSPQGNYGYTF	TGTGCCAGCAGCCCACAGGGTAACTATGGCTACACCTTC
-	few	TRBV3-1/TRBV3-2	TRBJ1-1	CASRWSFGNTEAFF	TGTGCCAGCAGGTGGAGTTTCGGGAACACTGAAGCTTTCTTT
-	-	TRBV15	TRBJ2-1	CATSIGSGQNNEQFF	TGTGCCACCAGCATCGGGTCAGGGCAGAACAATGAGCAGTTCTTC
-	-	TRBV4-2	TRBJ2-5	CASSQDTLARGGQYF	TGTGCCAGCAGCCAAGATACCCTTGCACGAGGGGGCCAGTACTTC
TRBD1	-	TRBV6-1	TRBJ2-7	CASSEPGQGYYEQYF	TGTGCCAGCAGTGAACCGGGACAGGGATACTACGAGCAGTACTTC
-	-	TRBV20-1	TRBJ2-7	CSASTAGPSYEQYF	TGCAGTGCTAGTACGGCGGGACCCTCCTACGAGCAGTACTTC
TRBD1	-	TRBV18	TRBJ1-4	CASSPRTNGQGATNEKLFF	TGTGCCAGCTCACCCAGAACAAATGGACAGGGTGCAACTAATGAAAAACTGTTTTTT
TRBD1	-	TRBV19	TRBJ1-5	CASIQTRDRGRNQPQHF	TGTGCCAGTATCCAAACCCGGGACAGGGGGAGGAATCAGCCCCAGCATTTT
TRBD1	-	TRBV2	TRBJ1-5	CASSVSRDRRFYSNQPQHF	TGTGCCAGCAGTGTTTCGCGGGACAGAAGATTTTATAGCAATCAGCCCCAGCATTTT
-	-	TRBV5-1	TRBJ1-4	CASSLEVSGGRRFF	TGCGCCAGCAGCTTGGAAGTTTCGGGGGGAAGGCGGTTTTTT
-	-	TRBV7-2	TRBJ1-2	CASSLAKRENYGYTF	TGTGCCAGCAGCTTAGCGAAAAGGGAGAACTATGGCTACACCTTC
TRBD1	-	TRBV5-5	TRBJ2-4	CASSGGTGEYF	TGTGCCAGCAGCGGCGGGACAGGGGAGTACTTC